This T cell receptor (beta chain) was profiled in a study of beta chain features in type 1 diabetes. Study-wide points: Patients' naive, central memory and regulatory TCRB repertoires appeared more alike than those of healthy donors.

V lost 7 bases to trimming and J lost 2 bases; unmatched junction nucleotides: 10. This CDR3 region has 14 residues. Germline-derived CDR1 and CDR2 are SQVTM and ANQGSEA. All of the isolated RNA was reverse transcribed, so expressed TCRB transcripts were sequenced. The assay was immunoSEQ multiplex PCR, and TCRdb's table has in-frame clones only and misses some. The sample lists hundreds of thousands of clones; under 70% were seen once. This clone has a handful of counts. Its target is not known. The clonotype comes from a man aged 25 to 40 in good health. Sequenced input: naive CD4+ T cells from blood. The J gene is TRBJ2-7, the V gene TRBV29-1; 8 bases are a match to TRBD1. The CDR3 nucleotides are TGCAGCGCTGGCTCCGGGACAGGCCCCTACGAGCAGTACTTC. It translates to CSAGSGTGPYEQYF.